This T cell receptor (beta chain) was captured in a study of vaccination and CD4 T cells after COVID-19. CD4+ T cells that had been cultured provided DNA sequenced with the Oncomine TCR Beta short-read assay. Investigators obtained genomic DNA by extraction from cultured CD4+ T cells. TCRdb ran MiXCR on the PCR reads and lists one entry per CDR3 protein. The repertoire holds about 6,800 distinct CDR3 sequences, with 30% to 35% as singletons. V dropped 3 bases and J dropped 0; count of bases not matched to a gene: 7. Germline V gene data show CDR1 as SGHRS and CDR2 as YFSETQ. CDR3 length: 17 residues. Regarding treatment: roughly nine-day PBMC culture with coronavirus spike peptide pools or control peptides (ViraFEST assay). Harvesting of the unexposed donor's CD4+ T cells predated the COVID-19 pandemic (2011-2018). On this clonotype itself: What it recognizes is unknown.

Sequencing used CD4+ T cells from blood, cultured in vitro. The TCR originated in a human donor in good health. The rearrangement uses TRBV5-1 and TRBJ2-1, with TRBD1 matching 9 bases. CDR3 region: CASSSQTGGSSYNEQFF. The CDR3 region has the DNA TGCGCCAGCAGCTCCCAGACAGGGGGGAGCTCCTACAATGAGCAGTTCTTC.